This T cell receptor beta chain was retrieved from a study of cytomegalovirus exposure and HLA in healthy donors. The CDR3 runs 15 residues. Germline loops: CDR1 MNHEY, CDR2 SVGAGI. V dropped 2 bases and J dropped 0 bases, with 8 bases sitting between them. With 60 Vbeta and 13 Jbeta primers, the PCR was carried out. Sequencing used immunoSEQ multiplex PCR; TCRdb keeps in-frame clones, though not all of them. The table lists around 140,000 clones, 82% of them singletons, with more than 2.5% in the top ten. The rearrangement links TRBV6-5 to TRBJ2-1; D is unresolved. The sequence came from a young man in good health and CMV-seropositive. The sequenced sample consisted of PBMCs. The CDR3 sequence is CASSYTGSSYNEQFF. DNA for the CDR3: TGTGCCAGCAGTTACACGGGTAGCTCCTACAATGAGCAGTTCTTC.